This T cell receptor beta chain was retrieved from a study of T cell responses to AZD1222 COVID-19 vaccine. Study-level information: Second doses were pooled across both intervals (about 4 or about 12 weeks).

With regard to this clone: The antigen remains undetermined.

There are 14 residues in the CDR3. V was cut by 5 bases and J by 6 bases, with 17 bases left in between. Germline lookup yields CDR1 MNHEY and CDR2 SMNVEV (reference sequence). TCRdb's copy holds only in-frame clones and misses some; the assay was immunoSEQ multiplex PCR. This sample has roughly 100,000 clones, with around 86% found just once. Study-wide results and limits: Mostly white British, mostly female donors; authors suggested clonal diversity may be underestimated. Just five or six AZD1222 recipients tested seropositive at baseline. Repertoires were obtained only post-peak T cell response.

J is TRBJ2-7 and V is TRBV27; no definite D call. The source material was peripheral blood, sampled on day 0 of AZD1222 vaccination. This TCR was recovered from an adult in good health. In DNA, the CDR3 is TGTGCCAGCAGTGCCCCCGGACCGACTCGCGAGCAGTACTTC. Its translation: CASSAPGPTREQYF.